Listed below are T cell receptor beta chains from one sample, sequenced in a study of control samples from healthy donors and cancer patients. Profiling relied on immunoSEQ multiplex PCR, and the TCRdb table lists in-frame clones only, not all of them. The sample lists about 53,000 clones, about nine tenths seen once, with around an eighth in the top ten. Sequenced material: PBMCs. The receptor set was obtained from a man aged 60 to 75 with head and neck cancer. Each CDR3 is given with its conserved first and last residue. D genes are given only for firm matches. Clone size is not always given. Where it is, it says once, few, many or a class for expanded clones.

cdr3_aa cdr3_nt clone_size v_call d_call j_call
CASSTGTSGLQETQYF TGTGCCAGCAGTACCGGGACTAGCGGCCTCCAAGAGACCCAGTACTTC NA TRBV28 TRBD2 TRBJ2-5
CASSAGLGVKAFF TGTGCCAGCAGTGCGGGTTTGGGGGTAAAAGCTTTCTTT NA TRBV25-1 NA TRBJ1-1
CALGGGSGELFF TGTGCCCTAGGGGGGGGTAGCGGGGAGCTGTTTTTT NA TRBV24-1 NA TRBJ2-2
CSARGTGELFF TGCAGTGCTAGAGGCACCGGGGAGCTGTTTTTT NA TRBV20-1 NA TRBJ2-2
CASRVPYSNQPQHF TGTGCCAGCCGAGTCCCCTATAGCAATCAGCCCCAGCATTTT NA TRBV19 NA TRBJ1-5
CASSQESLPYNEQFF TGTGCCAGCAGCCAAGAGTCCCTACCATACAATGAGCAGTTCTTC NA TRBV4-2 NA TRBJ2-1
CASSLVGQGDNTEAFF TGCGCCAGCAGCTTGGTTGGACAGGGGGATAACACTGAAGCTTTCTTT NA TRBV5-1 TRBD1 TRBJ1-1
CAWRTSGAAFGAYNEQFF TGTGCCTGGAGGACTAGCGGGGCTGCTTTCGGGGCCTACAATGAGCAGTTCTTC NA TRBV30 TRBD2 TRBJ2-1
CAWSAQYTSGRALGTDTQYF TGTGCCTGGAGTGCCCAATATACTAGCGGGAGGGCCCTTGGCACAGATACGCAGTATTTT NA TRBV30 TRBD2 TRBJ2-3
CASSVGYGGRAGEQYF TGTGCCAGCAGCGTAGGGTACGGCGGGAGGGCCGGCGAGCAGTACTTC NA TRBV9 TRBD2 TRBJ2-7
CATRVGGPGNEQFF TGTGCCACCAGGGTAGGAGGGCCCGGCAATGAGCAGTTCTTC NA TRBV15 NA TRBJ2-1
CASSWGRSTGSYGYTF TGTGCCAGCAGTTGGGGACGGAGTACGGGTAGCTATGGCTACACCTTC NA TRBV11-2 NA TRBJ1-2
CASSLDGARGETQYF TGTGCCAGCAGCTTAGATGGGGCCAGGGGGGAGACCCAGTACTTC NA TRBV11-2 TRBD1 TRBJ2-5
CASSLLYLGTQPAEAEAFF TGTGCCAGCAGCCTCCTTTATCTCGGGACTCAGCCCGCGGAGGCTGAAGCTTTCTTT once TRBV7-8 NA TRBJ1-1
CASSLGRFGYTF TGTGCCAGCAGTTTAGGACGGTTTGGCTACACCTTC once TRBV28 NA TRBJ1-2
CASSLRQGEKGYTF TGCGCCAGCAGCCTCCGACAGGGGGAAAAAGGCTACACCTTC NA TRBV5-1 TRBD1 TRBJ1-2
CASSFGINQPQHF TGCGCCAGCAGCTTCGGAATAAATCAGCCCCAGCATTTT NA TRBV5-1 NA TRBJ1-5
CASSLTGARQPQHF TGTGCCAGCAGCTTGACAGGGGCACGTCAGCCCCAGCATTTT NA TRBV6-5 TRBD1 TRBJ1-5
CASSLGTGGADGYTF TGTGCCAGCTCACTCGGGACAGGGGGCGCAGATGGCTACACCTTC NA TRBV18 TRBD1 TRBJ1-2
CASSQYTGFPTYEQYF TGTGCCAGCAGCCAATATACAGGGTTCCCTACCTACGAGCAGTACTTC NA TRBV3-1/TRBV3-2 NA TRBJ2-7
CASREGPTNEKLFF TGCGCCAGCAGGGAAGGACCAACTAATGAAAAACTGTTTTTT NA TRBV5-1 NA TRBJ1-4
CASSLASRSYEQYF TGTGCCAGCAGCTTAGCGTCCAGATCCTACGAGCAGTACTTC few TRBV11-1 NA TRBJ2-7
CASTGALSNEQFF TGTGCCAGTACAGGGGCTCTCAGCAATGAGCAGTTCTTC few TRBV28 TRBD1 TRBJ2-1
CASRPLRLAGTETQYF TGTGCCAGTAGACCCCTTAGACTAGCGGGGACGGAGACCCAGTACTTC NA TRBV28 TRBD2 TRBJ2-5
CASSLSGIREALHF TGTGCCAGCAGCTTATCAGGGATTAGGGAGGCCCTCCACTTT NA TRBV5-6 NA TRBJ1-6
CAWSVGSGGFLGETQYF TGTGCCTGGAGTGTAGGGAGCGGGGGATTTTTAGGAGAGACCCAGTACTTC NA TRBV30 TRBD2 TRBJ2-5
CASSQPGLAGSGANVLTF TGTGCCAGCAGTCAACCGGGACTAGCGGGATCTGGGGCCAACGTCCTGACTTTC NA TRBV7-3 TRBD2 TRBJ2-6
CASSIDGVGGNTEAFF TGTGCCAGTAGTATAGATGGAGTGGGGGGGAACACTGAAGCTTTCTTT NA TRBV19 NA TRBJ1-1
CSVAGDVNQPQHF TGCAGCGTTGCGGGGGACGTCAATCAGCCCCAGCATTTT NA TRBV29-1 NA TRBJ1-5
CAIRYGQGVTEAFF TGTGCCATCAGATACGGACAGGGTGTCACTGAAGCTTTCTTT NA TRBV10-3 TRBD1 TRBJ1-1
CASSSGLGVANEQFF TGTGCCAGCAGCTCCGGGCTAGGGGTCGCCAATGAGCAGTTCTTC few TRBV7-2 NA TRBJ2-1
CASSQDLYSLNTEAFF TGCGCCAGCAGCCAAGATCTATATTCTCTGAACACTGAAGCTTTCTTT NA TRBV4-1 NA TRBJ1-1
CASSLRTSSGGNYGYTF TGTGCCAGCAGCTTGAGGACATCTTCAGGAGGAAACTATGGCTACACCTTC NA TRBV5-4 NA TRBJ1-2
CASSEGTPLRVAFF TGTGCCAGCAGTGAAGGGACTCCCTTAAGAGTGGCTTTCTTT NA TRBV2 NA TRBJ1-1
CASRGTDRGLSPLHF TGTGCCAGCAGGGGAACGGACAGGGGGCTTTCACCCCTCCACTTT few TRBV6-5 TRBD1 TRBJ1-6
CASSYQGANTEAFF TGTGCCAGCAGTTACCAGGGGGCGAACACTGAAGCTTTCTTT NA TRBV6-6 TRBD1 TRBJ1-1
CASSRTSGTYEQYF TGTGCCAGCAGTCGTACTAGCGGGACCTACGAGCAGTACTTC once TRBV3-1/TRBV3-2 TRBD2 TRBJ2-7
CASSLDRGGNYGYTF TGCGCCAGCAGCTTGGACCGGGGGGGTAACTATGGCTACACCTTC NA TRBV5-1 NA TRBJ1-2
CASSRLSYEQYF TGTGCCAGCAGCCGACTCTCCTACGAGCAGTACTTC NA TRBV12-3/TRBV12-4 NA TRBJ2-7
CASSYSTGPIYGYTF TGTGCCAGCAGTTATTCGACAGGGCCAATCTATGGCTACACCTTC NA TRBV5-8 TRBD1 TRBJ1-2
CASSFQGDSPLHF TGTGCCAGCAGCTTCCAGGGGGATTCACCCCTCCACTTT NA TRBV7-2 TRBD1 TRBJ1-6
CASRVQGFPLHF TGTGCCAGCAGGGTACAGGGTTTCCCCCTCCACTTT NA TRBV2 NA TRBJ1-6